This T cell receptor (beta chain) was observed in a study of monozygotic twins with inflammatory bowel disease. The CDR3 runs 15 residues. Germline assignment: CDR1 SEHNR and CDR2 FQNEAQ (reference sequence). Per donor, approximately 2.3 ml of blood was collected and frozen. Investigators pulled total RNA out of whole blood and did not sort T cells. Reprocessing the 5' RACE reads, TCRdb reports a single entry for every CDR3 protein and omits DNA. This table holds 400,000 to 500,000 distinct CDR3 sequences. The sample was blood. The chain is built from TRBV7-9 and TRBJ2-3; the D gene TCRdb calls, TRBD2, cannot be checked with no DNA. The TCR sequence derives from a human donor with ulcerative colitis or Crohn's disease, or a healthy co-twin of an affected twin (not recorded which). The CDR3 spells CASSCSGRARDTQYF.